The present T cell receptor (beta chain) was sequenced within a study of regulatory T cells in long-lasting Graves disease. The CDR3 has 13 amino acids. The V gene end was trimmed by 9 bases and the J gene end by 8 bases; junction bases not matched to a gene: 7. Germline CDR1 is MDHEN and CDR2 is SYDVKM. This clonotype was counted many times. The time point here: newly diagnosed GD, antithyroid drugs for less than 3 months. Extracted RNA from PBMCs served as the source of the TCR library. Through Arm-PCR of CDR3 regions and iRepertoire HTBI primers, TCR beta libraries were built. TCRdb redid the calling of the multiplex PCR reads with MiXCR, one entry per CDR3 protein. The table lists around 480,000 distinct CDR3 sequences, more than 15% of them singletons. A further study also used this sample, focusing on T cells in Graves' hyperthyroidism and ophthalmopathy.

This sequence originates from a middle-aged woman with Graves disease. The input for sequencing was peripheral blood mononuclear cells (PBMCs), taken at new diagnosis, from a patient treated with antithyroid drugs. The chain joins TRBV28 to TRBJ1-6, with 7 bases that match TRBD1. CDR3 amino acids: CASLRGQDSPLHF. The CDR3 DNA follows: TGTGCCAGTCTAAGGGGGCAAGATTCACCCCTCCACTTT.